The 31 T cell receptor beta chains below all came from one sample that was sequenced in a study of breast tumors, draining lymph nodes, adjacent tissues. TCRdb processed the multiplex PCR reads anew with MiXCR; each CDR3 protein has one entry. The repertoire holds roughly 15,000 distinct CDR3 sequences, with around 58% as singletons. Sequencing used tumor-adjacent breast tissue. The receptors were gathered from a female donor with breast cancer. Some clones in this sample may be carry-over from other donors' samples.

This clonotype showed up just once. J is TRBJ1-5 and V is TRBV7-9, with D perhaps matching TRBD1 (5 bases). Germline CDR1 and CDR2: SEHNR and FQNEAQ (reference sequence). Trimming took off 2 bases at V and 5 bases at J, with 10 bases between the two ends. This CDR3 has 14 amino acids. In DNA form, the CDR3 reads TGTGCCAGCAGCTTATCTGGGGGGGATCAGCCCCAGCATTTT. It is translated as CASSLSGGDQPQHF. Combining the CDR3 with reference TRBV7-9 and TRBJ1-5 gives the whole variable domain DTGVSQNPRHKITKRGQNVTFRCDPISEHNRLYWYRQTLGQGPEFLTYFQNEAQLEKSRLLSDRFSAERPKGSFSTLEIQRTEQGDSAMYLCASSLSGGDQPQHFGDGTRLSIL.

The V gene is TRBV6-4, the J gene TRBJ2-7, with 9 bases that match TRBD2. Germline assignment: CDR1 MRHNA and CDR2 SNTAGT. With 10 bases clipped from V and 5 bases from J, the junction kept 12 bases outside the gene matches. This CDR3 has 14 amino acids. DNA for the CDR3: TGTGCCATCTGGGGGGGACTAGCCTTCCACGAGCAGTACTTC. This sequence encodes CAIWGGLAFHEQYF.

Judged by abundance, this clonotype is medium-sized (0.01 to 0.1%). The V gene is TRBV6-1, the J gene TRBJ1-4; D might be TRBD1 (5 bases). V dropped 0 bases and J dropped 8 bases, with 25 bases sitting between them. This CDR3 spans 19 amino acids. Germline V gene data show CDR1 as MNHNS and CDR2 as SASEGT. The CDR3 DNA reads TGTGCCAGCAGTGAAGCGTGGGGCCAGGGTGGTTCCGGAAGGGAAAAACTGTTTTTT. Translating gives CASSEAWGQGGSGREKLFF.

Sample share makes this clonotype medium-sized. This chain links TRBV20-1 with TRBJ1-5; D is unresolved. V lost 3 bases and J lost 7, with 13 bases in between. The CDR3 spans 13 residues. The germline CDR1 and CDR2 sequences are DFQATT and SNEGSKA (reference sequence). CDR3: CSASKKPRQPQHF. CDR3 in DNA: TGCAGTGCTAGTAAGAAGCCCAGGCAGCCCCAGCATTTT.

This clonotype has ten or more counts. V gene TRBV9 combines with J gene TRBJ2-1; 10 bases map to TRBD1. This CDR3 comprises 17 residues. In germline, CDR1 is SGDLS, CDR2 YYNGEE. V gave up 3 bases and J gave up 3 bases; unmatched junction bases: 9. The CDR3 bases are TGTGCCAGCAGCGCAGGGACAGGGGTTCACAACTACAATGAGCAGTTCTTC. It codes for CASSAGTGVHNYNEQFF. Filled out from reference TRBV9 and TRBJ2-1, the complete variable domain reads DSGVTQTPKHLITATGQRVTLRCSPRSGDLSVYWYQQSLDQGLQFLIQYYNGEERAKGNILERFSAQQFPDLHSELNLSSLELGDSALYFCASSAGTGVHNYNEQFFGPGTRLTVL.

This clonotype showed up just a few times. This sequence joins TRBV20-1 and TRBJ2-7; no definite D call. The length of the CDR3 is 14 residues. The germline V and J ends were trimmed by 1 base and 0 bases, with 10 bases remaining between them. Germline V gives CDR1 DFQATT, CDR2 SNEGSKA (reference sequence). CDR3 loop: CSARAETFSYEQYF. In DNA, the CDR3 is TGCAGTGCTAGAGCTGAGACTTTCTCCTACGAGCAGTACTTC.

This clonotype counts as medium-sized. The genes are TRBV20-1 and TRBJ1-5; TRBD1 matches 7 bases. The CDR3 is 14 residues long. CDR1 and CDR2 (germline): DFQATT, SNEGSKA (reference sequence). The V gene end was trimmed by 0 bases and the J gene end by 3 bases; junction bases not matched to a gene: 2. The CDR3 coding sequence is TGCAGTGCTAGAGATGGGACAGTCAATCAGCCCCAGCATTTT. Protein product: CSARDGTVNQPQHF.

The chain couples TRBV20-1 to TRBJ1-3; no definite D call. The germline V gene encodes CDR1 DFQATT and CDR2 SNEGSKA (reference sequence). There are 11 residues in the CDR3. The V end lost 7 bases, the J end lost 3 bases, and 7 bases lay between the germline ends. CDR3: CSVRFGNTIYF. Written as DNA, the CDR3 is TGCAGTGTAAGATTTGGAAACACCATATATTTT.

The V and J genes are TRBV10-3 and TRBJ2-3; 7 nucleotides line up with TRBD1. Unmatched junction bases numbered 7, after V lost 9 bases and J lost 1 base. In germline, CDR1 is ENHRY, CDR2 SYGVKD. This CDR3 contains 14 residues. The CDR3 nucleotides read TGTGCCATTTCGGACAGGAAGGGCACAGATACGCAGTATTTT. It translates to CAISDRKGTDTQYF.

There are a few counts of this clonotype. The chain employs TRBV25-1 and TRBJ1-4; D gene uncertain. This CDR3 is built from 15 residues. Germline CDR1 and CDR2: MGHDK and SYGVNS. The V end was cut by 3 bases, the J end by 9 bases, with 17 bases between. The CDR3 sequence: CASSEDVGFMKKLFF. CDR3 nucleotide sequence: TGTGCCAGCAGTGAGGATGTAGGGTTTATGAAAAAACTGTTTTTT.

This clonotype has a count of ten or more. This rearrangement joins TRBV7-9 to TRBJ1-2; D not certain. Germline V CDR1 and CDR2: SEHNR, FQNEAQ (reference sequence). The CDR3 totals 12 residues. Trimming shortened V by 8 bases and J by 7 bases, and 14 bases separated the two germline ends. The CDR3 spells CASSSGVSGYTF. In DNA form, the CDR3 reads TGTGCCAGCTCATCGGGAGTGAGTGGCTACACCTTC.

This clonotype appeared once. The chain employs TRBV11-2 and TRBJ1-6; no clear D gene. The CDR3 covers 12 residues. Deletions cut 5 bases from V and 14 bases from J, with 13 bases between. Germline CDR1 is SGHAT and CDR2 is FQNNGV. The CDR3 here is CASSQVPGTLHF. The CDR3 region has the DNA TGTGCCAGCAGCCAAGTGCCCGGAACCCTCCACTTT.

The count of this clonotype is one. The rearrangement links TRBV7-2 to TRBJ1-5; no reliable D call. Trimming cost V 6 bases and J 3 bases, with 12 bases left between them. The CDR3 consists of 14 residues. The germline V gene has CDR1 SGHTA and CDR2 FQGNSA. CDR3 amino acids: CASSLRVTNQPQHF. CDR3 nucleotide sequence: TGTGCCAGCAGTTTAAGGGTTACCAATCAGCCCCAGCATTTT.

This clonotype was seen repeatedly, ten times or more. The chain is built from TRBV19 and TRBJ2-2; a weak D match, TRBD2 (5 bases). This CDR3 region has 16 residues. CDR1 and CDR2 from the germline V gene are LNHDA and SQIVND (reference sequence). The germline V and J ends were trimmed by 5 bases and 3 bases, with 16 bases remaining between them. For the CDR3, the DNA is TGTGCCAGTAGTCCCCGGGGTAGCCCTCACACCGGGGAGCTGTTTTTT. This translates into CASSPRGSPHTGELFF.

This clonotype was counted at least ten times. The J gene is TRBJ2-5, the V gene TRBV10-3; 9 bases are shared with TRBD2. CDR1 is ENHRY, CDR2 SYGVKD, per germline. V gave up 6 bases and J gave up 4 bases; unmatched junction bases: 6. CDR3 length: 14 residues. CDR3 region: CAIRGGGRAETQYF. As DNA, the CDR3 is TGTGCCATCAGGGGTGGCGGGAGGGCAGAGACCCAGTACTTC.

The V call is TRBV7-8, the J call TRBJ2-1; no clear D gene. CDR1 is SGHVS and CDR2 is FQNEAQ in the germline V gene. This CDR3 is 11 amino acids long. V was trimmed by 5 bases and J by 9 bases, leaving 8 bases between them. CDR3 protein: CASSLDSEQFF. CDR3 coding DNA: TGTGCCAGCAGCCTGGATAGTGAGCAGTTCTTC.

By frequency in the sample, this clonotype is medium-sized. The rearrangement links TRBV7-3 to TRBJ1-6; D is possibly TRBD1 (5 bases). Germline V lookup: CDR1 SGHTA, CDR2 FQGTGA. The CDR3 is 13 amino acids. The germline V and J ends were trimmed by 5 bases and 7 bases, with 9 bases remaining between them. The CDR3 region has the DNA TGTGCCAGCAGCCCGGACATCAATTCACCCCTCCACTTT. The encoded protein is CASSPDINSPLHF.

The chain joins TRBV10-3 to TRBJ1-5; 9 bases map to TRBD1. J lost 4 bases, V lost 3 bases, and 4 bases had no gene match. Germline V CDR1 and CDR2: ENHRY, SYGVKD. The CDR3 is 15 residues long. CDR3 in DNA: TGTGCCATCAGTGATCCGGGACAGGGAAATCAGCCCCAGCATTTT. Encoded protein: CAISDPGQGNQPQHF.

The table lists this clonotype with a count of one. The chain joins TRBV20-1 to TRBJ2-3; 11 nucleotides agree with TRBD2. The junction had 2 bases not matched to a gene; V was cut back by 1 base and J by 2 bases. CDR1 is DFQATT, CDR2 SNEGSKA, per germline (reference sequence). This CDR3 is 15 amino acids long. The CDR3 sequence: CSARGTSGLTDTQYF. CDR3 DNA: TGCAGTGCTAGAGGGACTAGCGGGCTCACAGATACGCAGTATTTT.

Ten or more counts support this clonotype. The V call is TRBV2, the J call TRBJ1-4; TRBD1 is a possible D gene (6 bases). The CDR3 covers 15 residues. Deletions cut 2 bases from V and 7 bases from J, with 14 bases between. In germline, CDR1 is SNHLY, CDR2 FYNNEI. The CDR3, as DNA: TGTGCCAGCAGTGAACAGGGGATTGCCGGTGAAAAACTGTTTTTT. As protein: CASSEQGIAGEKLFF.

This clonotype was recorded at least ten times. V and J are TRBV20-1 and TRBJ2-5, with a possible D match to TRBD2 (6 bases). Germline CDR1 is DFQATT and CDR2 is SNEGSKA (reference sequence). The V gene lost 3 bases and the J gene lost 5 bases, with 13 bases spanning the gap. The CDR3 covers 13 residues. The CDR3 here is CSASHGGMETQYF. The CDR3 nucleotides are TGCAGTGCTAGCCATGGGGGGATGGAGACCCAGTACTTC.

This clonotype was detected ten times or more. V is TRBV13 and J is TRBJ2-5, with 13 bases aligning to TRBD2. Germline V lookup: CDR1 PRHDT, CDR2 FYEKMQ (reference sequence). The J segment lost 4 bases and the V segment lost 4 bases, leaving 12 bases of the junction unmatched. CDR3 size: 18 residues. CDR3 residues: CASSSTGLAGEWGETQYF. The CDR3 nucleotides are TGTGCCAGCAGCTCTACAGGACTAGCGGGAGAGTGGGGAGAGACCCAGTACTTC.

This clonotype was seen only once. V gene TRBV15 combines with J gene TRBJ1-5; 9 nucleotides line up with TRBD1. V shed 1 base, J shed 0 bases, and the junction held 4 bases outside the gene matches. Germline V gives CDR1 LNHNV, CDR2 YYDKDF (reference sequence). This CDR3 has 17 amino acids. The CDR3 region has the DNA TGTGCCACCAGCAGAGGACAGGGGGGCTATAGCAATCAGCCCCAGCATTTT. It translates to CATSRGQGGYSNQPQHF.

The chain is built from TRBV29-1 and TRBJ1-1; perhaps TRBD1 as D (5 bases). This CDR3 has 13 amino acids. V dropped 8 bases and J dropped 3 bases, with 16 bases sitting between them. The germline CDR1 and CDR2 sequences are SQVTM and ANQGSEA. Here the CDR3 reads CSLPGPGDTEAFF. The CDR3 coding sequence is TGCAGCTTACCCGGGCCGGGGGACACTGAAGCTTTCTTT.

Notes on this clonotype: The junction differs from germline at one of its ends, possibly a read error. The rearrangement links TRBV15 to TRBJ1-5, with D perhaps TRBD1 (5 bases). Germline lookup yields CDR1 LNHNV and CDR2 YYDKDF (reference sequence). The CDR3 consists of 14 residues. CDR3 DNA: TGTGCCACCAGCAGAGCAGGGAGCAGTCAGCCCCAGCATTTT. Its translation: CATSRAGSSQPQHF.

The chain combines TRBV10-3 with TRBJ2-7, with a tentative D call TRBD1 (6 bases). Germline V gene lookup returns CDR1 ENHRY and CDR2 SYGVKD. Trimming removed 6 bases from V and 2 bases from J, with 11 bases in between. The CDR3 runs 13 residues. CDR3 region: CAIRTGPAYEQYF. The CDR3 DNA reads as TGTGCCATCAGGACAGGACCAGCCTACGAGCAGTACTTC.

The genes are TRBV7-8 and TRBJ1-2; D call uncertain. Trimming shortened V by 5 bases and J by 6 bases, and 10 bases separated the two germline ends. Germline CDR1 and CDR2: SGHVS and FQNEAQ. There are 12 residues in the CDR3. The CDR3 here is CASSLRRDGYTF. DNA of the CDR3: TGTGCCAGCAGCCTACGCCGTGATGGCTACACCTTC.

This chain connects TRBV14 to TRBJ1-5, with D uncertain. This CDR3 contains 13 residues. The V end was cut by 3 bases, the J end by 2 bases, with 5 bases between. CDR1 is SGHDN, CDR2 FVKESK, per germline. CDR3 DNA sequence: TGTGCCAGCAGCCATGGCGGCAATCAGCCCCAGCATTTT. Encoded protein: CASSHGGNQPQHF.

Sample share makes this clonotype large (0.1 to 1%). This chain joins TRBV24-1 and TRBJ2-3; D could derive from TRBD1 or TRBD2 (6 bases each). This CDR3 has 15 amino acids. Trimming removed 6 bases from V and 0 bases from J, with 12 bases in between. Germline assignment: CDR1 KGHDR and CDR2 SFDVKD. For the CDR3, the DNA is TGTGCCACCAGTCGTAAAGGGGGGAGCACAGATACGCAGTATTTT. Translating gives CATSRKGGSTDTQYF.

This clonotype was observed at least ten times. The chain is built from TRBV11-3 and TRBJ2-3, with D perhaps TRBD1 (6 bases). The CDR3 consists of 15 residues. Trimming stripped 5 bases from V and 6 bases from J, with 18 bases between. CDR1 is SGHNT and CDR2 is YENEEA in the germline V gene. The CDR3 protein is CASSLYGDTPDTQYF. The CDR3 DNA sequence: TGTGCCAGCAGCCTTTACGGGGACACACCCGATACGCAGTATTTT. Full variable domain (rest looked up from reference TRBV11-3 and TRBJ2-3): EAGVVQSPRYKIIEKKQPVAFWCNPISGHNTLYWYLQNLGQGPELLIRYENEEAVDDSQLPKDRFSAERLKGVDSTLKIQPAELGDSAVYLCASSLYGDTPDTQYFGPGTRLTVL.

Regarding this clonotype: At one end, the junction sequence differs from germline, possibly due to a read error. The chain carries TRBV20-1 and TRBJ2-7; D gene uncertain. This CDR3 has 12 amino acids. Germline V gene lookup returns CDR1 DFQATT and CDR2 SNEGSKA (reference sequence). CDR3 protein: CSARPGLDEPYF. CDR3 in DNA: TGCAGTGCTAGGCCGGGCCTGGATGAGCCGTACTTC.